A single sample gave rise to the 26 T cell receptor beta chains below, sequenced in a study of T-cell reconstitution after alpha-beta-depleted transplantation in children. TCRbeta library preparation incorporated unique molecular identifiers. TCRdb fed the PCR reads into MiXCR, producing one record per CDR3 protein. The sample has roughly 200,000 distinct CDR3 sequences; roughly 11% are singletons. The specimen was PBMCs, collected before TCRalphabeta/CD19-depleted stem cell transplant. These receptor sequences come from a child under two years old with acute myeloid leukemia, due to receive a stem cell transplant.

This clonotype was observed at least ten times. The chain joins TRBV12-3 or TRBV12-4 to TRBJ1-1; TRBD1 is a possible D gene (5 bases). The CDR3 runs to 12 residues. V lost 8 bases and J 3 bases, leaving 10 bases between the germline ends. In nucleotides, the CDR3 is TGTGCCAGCGCGCGGGGGTACACTGAAGCTTTCTTT. Translating gives CASARGYTEAFF.

This clonotype was seen many times. CDR3 amino acids: CASSLFGGPRYAGELFF. CDR3 in DNA: TGTGCCAGCAGCTTATTTGGGGGGCCTCGATATGCCGGGGAGCTGTTTTTT. The chain links TRBV7-2 to TRBJ2-2; the D gene could be TRBD1 or TRBD2 (6 bases each). The CDR3 covers 17 residues. Trimming shortened V by 2 bases and J by 6 bases, and 19 bases separated the two germline ends. Germline CDR1 SGHTA, CDR2 FQGNSA. The full variable domain, with the rest looked up from reference TRBV7-2 and TRBJ2-2, is GAGVSQSPSNKVTEKGKDVELRCDPISGHTALYWYRQSLGQGLEFLIYFQGNSAPDKSGLPSDRFSAERTGGSVSTLTIQRTQQEDSAVYLCASSLFGGPRYAGELFFGEGSRLTVL.

In its sample, this clonotype was seen many times. The genes are TRBV20-1 and TRBJ2-7; 10 bases fit TRBD2. V gave up 4 bases and J gave up 3 bases; unmatched junction bases: 9. CDR1 DFQATT and CDR2 SNEGSKA come from the germline V gene (reference sequence). The CDR3 has 15 amino acids. CDR3 loop: CSATLPSGGFYEQYF. The DNA of the CDR3 is TGCAGTGCTACACTTCCTAGCGGGGGTTTCTACGAGCAGTACTTC.

This clonotype was observed many times. The rearrangement joins TRBV12-3 or TRBV12-4 to TRBJ2-2, with 9 positions matching TRBD2. V was clipped by 10 bases and J by 5 bases; unmatched bases: 11. The CDR3 extends over 15 amino acids. DNA for the CDR3: TGTGCCACCCCGCGGGAGGGACTAGGGACCGGGGAGCTGTTTTTT. It specifies CATPREGLGTGELFF.

This clonotype was observed at least ten times. V is TRBV28 and J is TRBJ2-5; D unresolved. Germline loops: CDR1 MDHEN, CDR2 SYDVKM. V dropped 2 bases and J dropped 5 bases, with 15 bases sitting between them. The CDR3 is made up of 15 amino acids. The CDR3 DNA reads as TGTGCCAGCAGTTTAGGGCTGCATGGTGGGGAGACCCAGTACTTC. It yields the protein CASSLGLHGGETQYF.

This clonotype has a handful of counts. The chain has TRBV5-1 and TRBJ2-1; 10 nucleotides agree with TRBD2. This CDR3 comprises 15 residues. V lost 0 bases and J lost 9; bases outside the gene matches: 6. Germline assignment: CDR1 SGHRS and CDR2 YFSETQ. CDR3 region: CASSLVASGGGEQFF. In DNA, the CDR3 is TGCGCCAGCAGCTTGGTGGCTAGCGGGGGCGGTGAGCAGTTCTTC.

This clonotype came up many times. The chain is built from TRBV2 and TRBJ2-7; D assignment may be TRBD1 or TRBD2 (5 bases each). This CDR3 is 14 amino acids long. V dropped 3 bases and J dropped 3 bases, with 12 bases sitting between them. CDR1 and CDR2 from the germline V gene are SNHLY and FYNNEI. The CDR3 sequence: CASSDVGPLYEQYF. CDR3 sequence (DNA): TGTGCCAGCAGTGATGTGGGACCCCTCTACGAGCAGTACTTC.

This clonotype showed up many times. The chain couples TRBV20-1 to TRBJ1-2, with D hard to call. The CDR3 has 14 residues. CDR1 is DFQATT, CDR2 SNEGSKA, per germline (reference sequence). Trimming cost V 6 bases and J 4 bases, with 18 bases left between them. The DNA for the CDR3 is TGCAGTGCGTTCCCCCGCACCGGGAGCTATGGCTACACCTTC. It specifies CSAFPRTGSYGYTF.

This clonotype was detected ten times or more. The V call is TRBV20-1, the J call TRBJ2-3; 7 bases align to TRBD1. The CDR3 contains 12 residues. Losses at the gene ends were 3 bases for V and 8 bases for J; bases not matched to a gene: 5. The V gene's germline CDR1 is DFQATT and CDR2 SNEGSKA (reference sequence). The CDR3 loop reads CSARADRATQYF. For the CDR3, the DNA is TGCAGTGCTAGGGCTGACAGGGCTACGCAGTATTTT.

A note on this clonotype: A much larger clone differs from this one at a single base, so this may be a read error. The chain joins TRBV27 to TRBJ2-7; perhaps TRBD1 as D (6 bases). Germline V lookup: CDR1 MNHEY, CDR2 SMNVEV (reference sequence). This CDR3 has 11 residues. Trimming took 10 bases from V and 3 from J, leaving 10 bases between them. CDR3 loop: CANRDLYEQYF. The CDR3 nucleotides read TGTGCCAACAGGGACCTCTACGAGCAGTACTTC.

Comments on this clonotype: This may arise from a read error, as a much more abundant clone is one base away. The V and J genes are TRBV24-1 and TRBJ2-1; 7 nucleotides line up with TRBD2. V trimming: 4 bases; J trimming: 6 bases; junction bases outside the gene matches: 14. The CDR3 is 17 residues long. Looked up from germline, CDR1 is KGHDR and CDR2 is SFDVKD. CDR3 residues: CATSESPFVGGLNEQFF. CDR3 nucleotide sequence: TGTGCCACCAGTGAATCCCCTTTCGTGGGAGGGCTCAATGAGCAGTTCTTC.

This clonotype was seen ten or more times. The chain has TRBV25-1 and TRBJ1-2, with D possibly matching TRBD1 (5 bases). The CDR3 consists of 15 residues. The germline CDR1 and CDR2 sequences are MGHDK and SYGVNS. The V end was cut by 8 bases, the J end by 3 bases, with 19 bases between. The DNA for the CDR3 is TGTGCCAGCTCGGGACGGACGTCGGCGCACTATGGCTACACCTTC. This sequence encodes CASSGRTSAHYGYTF.

The sample holds many counts of this clonotype. Here the CDR3 DNA reads TGTGCCAGCAGTTACTCGGAAGCCTCTGGGGCCAACGTCCTGACTTTC. Residues: CASSYSEASGANVLTF. The gene calls are TRBV6-5 and TRBJ2-6; D is ambiguous. The CDR3 is 16 residues long. Germline V gives CDR1 MNHEY, CDR2 SVGAGI. Trimming left V 0 bases short and J 0 bases short, with 6 bases between.

This clonotype was seen at least ten times. This chain connects TRBV24-1 to TRBJ2-1, with a weak D call TRBD2 (5 bases). Germline values: CDR1 KGHDR, CDR2 SFDVKD. This CDR3 region has 15 residues. Deletions cut 0 bases from V and 0 bases from J, with 5 bases between. CDR3 bases: TGTGCCACCAGTGATTTGACTAGCTCCTACAATGAGCAGTTCTTC. This codes for CATSDLTSSYNEQFF.

This clonotype was observed a handful of times. The chain is built from TRBV16 and TRBJ2-1, with D possibly matching TRBD2 (7 bases). The CDR3 contains 16 residues. The V and J ends lost 4 bases and 4 bases respectively, with 17 bases between them. Germline CDR1 KGHSY, CDR2 FQNENV. In DNA, the CDR3 is TGTGCCAGCAGCCTGCTTGTGGGGGGGCTTTACAATGAGCAGTTCTTC. It codes for CASSLLVGGLYNEQFF.

There are a few counts of this clonotype. A much larger clone differs from this one at a single base, so this may be a read error. The CDR3 region has the DNA TGTGCCAGCGAAACGATGAGAGGCGAGCAGTGCTTC. Its protein is CASETMRGEQCF. The chain recombines TRBV12-3 or TRBV12-4 with TRBJ2-7; D is unresolved. The CDR3 length is 12 residues.

This clonotype has a count of ten or more. The chain couples TRBV24-1 to TRBJ2-2; tentatively, D is TRBD2 (6 bases). The CDR3 loop spans 13 amino acids. In germline, CDR1 is KGHDR, CDR2 SFDVKD. V was shortened by 8 bases and J by 7 bases, with 13 bases between the two germline ends. The CDR3 DNA follows: TGTGCCACCAATTATAGGGAGGACGGGGAGCTGTTTTTT. It encodes CATNYREDGELFF.

This clonotype was seen repeatedly, ten times or more. The CDR3 DNA follows: TGTGCCAGCAGTGATGAGGGGGGGAGAGATTCACCCCTCCACTTT. As protein: CASSDEGGRDSPLHF. The chain has TRBV2 and TRBJ1-6, with a weak D call TRBD1 (6 bases). Trimming shortened V by 3 bases and J by 8 bases, and 14 bases separated the two germline ends. The CDR3 covers 15 residues. CDR1 and CDR2 from the germline V gene are SNHLY and FYNNEI.

This clonotype was found many times. The J gene is TRBJ2-7, the V gene TRBV20-1; 9 nucleotides match TRBD1. The germline gives CDR1 DFQATT, CDR2 SNEGSKA (reference sequence). J lost 0 bases, V lost 5 bases, and 11 bases had no gene match. This CDR3 has 16 amino acids. The CDR3 sequence is CSAAGQGSIFSYEQYF. In nucleotides, the CDR3 is TGCAGTGCTGCGGGACAGGGCTCAATTTTCTCCTACGAGCAGTACTTC.

This clonotype was seen at least ten times. The V and J genes are TRBV5-1 and TRBJ1-4; D perhaps matches TRBD1 (6 bases). CDR1 SGHRS and CDR2 YFSETQ come from the germline V gene. Trimming took off 4 bases at V and 1 base at J, with 11 bases between the two ends. The CDR3 loop spans 15 amino acids. CDR3: CASSTQGRTNEKLFF. Written as DNA, the CDR3 is TGCGCCAGCAGCACACAGGGCAGAACTAATGAAAAACTGTTTTTT.

This clonotype has a count of ten or more. This chain links TRBV15 with TRBJ2-1, with D possibly matching TRBD1 (6 bases). Trimming took 3 bases from V and 7 from J, leaving 16 bases between them. The CDR3 is 15 amino acids. Germline V gene lookup returns CDR1 LNHNV and CDR2 YYDKDF (reference sequence). The CDR3 region has the DNA TGTGCCACCAGCAGGGGCCCCTCGAGGGGGAATGAGCAGTTCTTC. This sequence encodes CATSRGPSRGNEQFF.

This chain links TRBV29-1 with TRBJ2-3; a weak D match, TRBD1 (5 bases). The CDR3 is made up of 12 amino acids. Germline V gene data show CDR1 as SQVTM and CDR2 as ANQGSEA. Trimming shortened V by 3 bases and J by 6 bases, and 10 bases separated the two germline ends. For the CDR3, the DNA is TGCAGCGTTGACAGGTCAGGGGATACGCAGTATTTT. Amino acid sequence: CSVDRSGDTQYF.

This clonotype was seen at least ten times. The chain combines TRBV20-1 with TRBJ2-7; D is unclear. Germline V gene sequence: CDR1 DFQATT, CDR2 SNEGSKA (reference sequence). The CDR3 contains 13 residues. The V end was cut by 1 base, the J end by 6 bases, with 13 bases between. The CDR3 DNA is TGCAGTGCTAGAGTGGGCCTTAAGGGCGAGCAGTACTTC. Its protein product is CSARVGLKGEQYF.

This clonotype was counted ten times or more. The rearrangement joins TRBV20-1 to TRBJ2-1; 11 bases match TRBD2. From germline, CDR1 is DFQATT and CDR2 SNEGSKA (reference sequence). The CDR3 is 15 amino acids. Losses at the gene ends were 0 bases for V and 12 bases for J; bases not matched to a gene: 10. The DNA for the CDR3 is TGCAGTGCTAGAGATTTCGGGACTAGCGGCCTGGGGCAGTTCTTC. It translates to CSARDFGTSGLGQFF.

This clonotype has ten or more counts. The chain has TRBV29-1 and TRBJ1-6, with D hard to call. This CDR3 region has 14 residues. V lost 4 bases and J 4 bases, leaving 11 bases between the germline ends. Germline CDR1 is SQVTM and CDR2 is ANQGSEA. CDR3 loop: CSVALGPYNSPLHF. Here the CDR3 DNA reads TGCAGCGTTGCTCTAGGACCGTATAATTCACCCCTCCACTTT.

This clonotype was counted ten times or more. The V and J genes are TRBV5-1 and TRBJ1-4, with 10 bases identical to TRBD1. This CDR3 region has 16 residues. The V gene's germline CDR1 is SGHRS and CDR2 YFSETQ. Losses at the gene ends were 3 bases for V and 6 bases for J; bases not matched to a gene: 8. DNA of the CDR3: TGCGCCAGCAGCTCCCGGGACAGGGGACGCGATGAAAAACTGTTTTTT. It yields the protein CASSSRDRGRDEKLFF. Looking up the rest from reference TRBV5-1 and TRBJ1-4 gives the full variable domain: KAGVTQTPRYLIKTRGQQVTLSCSPISGHRSVSWYQQTPGQGLQFLFEYFSETQRNKGNFPGRFSGRQFSNSRSEMNVSTLELGDSALYLCASSSRDRGRDEKLFFGSGTQLSVL.